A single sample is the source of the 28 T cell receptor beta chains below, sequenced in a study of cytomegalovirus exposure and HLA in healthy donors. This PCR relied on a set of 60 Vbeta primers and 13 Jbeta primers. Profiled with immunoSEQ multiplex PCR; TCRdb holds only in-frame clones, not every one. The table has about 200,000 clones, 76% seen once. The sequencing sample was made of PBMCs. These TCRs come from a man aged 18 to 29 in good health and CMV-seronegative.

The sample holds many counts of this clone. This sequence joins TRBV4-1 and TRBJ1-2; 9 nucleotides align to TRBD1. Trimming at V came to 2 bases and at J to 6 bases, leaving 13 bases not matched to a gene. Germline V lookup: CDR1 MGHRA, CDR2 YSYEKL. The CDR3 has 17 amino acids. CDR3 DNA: TGCGCCAGCAGCCAATCCATCATCAGGACAGGGGAAGATGGCTACACCTTC. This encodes CASSQSIIRTGEDGYTF.

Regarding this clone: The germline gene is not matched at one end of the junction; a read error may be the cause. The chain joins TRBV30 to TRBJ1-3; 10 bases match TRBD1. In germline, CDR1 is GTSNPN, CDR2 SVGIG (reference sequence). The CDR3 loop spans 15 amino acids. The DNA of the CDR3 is TGTGCCTGGAGCCGGGACAGGGGAGTTGGAAGCACCATATATTTT. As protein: CAWSRDRGVGSTIYF.

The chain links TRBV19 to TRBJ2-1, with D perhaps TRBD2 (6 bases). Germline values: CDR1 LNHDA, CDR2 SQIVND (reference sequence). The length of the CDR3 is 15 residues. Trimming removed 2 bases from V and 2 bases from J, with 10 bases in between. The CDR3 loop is CASSIMGEAYNEQFF. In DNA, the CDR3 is TGTGCCAGTAGTATAATGGGGGAGGCCTACAATGAGCAGTTCTTC.

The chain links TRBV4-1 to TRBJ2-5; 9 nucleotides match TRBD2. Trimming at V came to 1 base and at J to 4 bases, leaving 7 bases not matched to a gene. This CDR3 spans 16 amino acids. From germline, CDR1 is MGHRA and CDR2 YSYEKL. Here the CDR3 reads CASSQGGGRGGETQYF. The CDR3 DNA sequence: TGCGCCAGCAGCCAAGGGGGCGGGAGGGGAGGAGAGACCCAGTACTTC.

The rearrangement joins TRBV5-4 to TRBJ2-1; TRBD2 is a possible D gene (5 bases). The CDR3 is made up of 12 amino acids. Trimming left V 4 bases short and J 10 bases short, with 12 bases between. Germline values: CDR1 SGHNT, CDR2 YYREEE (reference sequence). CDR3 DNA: TGTGCCAGCAGCGGACCGACGGGGGAGCAGTTCTTC. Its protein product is CASSGPTGEQFF.

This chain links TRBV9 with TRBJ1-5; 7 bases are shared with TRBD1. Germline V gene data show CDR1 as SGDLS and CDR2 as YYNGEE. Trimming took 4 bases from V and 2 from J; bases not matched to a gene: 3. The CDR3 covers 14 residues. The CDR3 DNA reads TGTGCCAGCAGCCATGGACAGGGCAATCAGCCCCAGCATTTT. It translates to CASSHGQGNQPQHF.

DNA for the CDR3: TGCAGCTCACGACAGGGACTCACCGGGGAGCTGTTTTTT. Translated: CSSRQGLTGELFF. The rearrangement joins TRBV29-1 to TRBJ2-2; D possibly corresponds to TRBD1 (7 bases). Trimming shortened V by 8 bases and J by 4 bases, and 14 bases separated the two germline ends. Germline V lookup: CDR1 SQVTM, CDR2 ANQGSEA. There are 13 residues in the CDR3.

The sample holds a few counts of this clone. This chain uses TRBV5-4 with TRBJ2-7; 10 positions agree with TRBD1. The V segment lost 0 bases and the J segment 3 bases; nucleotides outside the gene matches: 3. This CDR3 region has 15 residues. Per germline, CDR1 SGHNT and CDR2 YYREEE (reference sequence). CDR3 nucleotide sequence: TGTGCCAGCAGCTTGGGGGGACAGGGGATCTACGAGCAGTACTTC. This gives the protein CASSLGGQGIYEQYF.

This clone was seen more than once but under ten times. The CDR3 is CASSVGLAGGGQETQYF. CDR3 sequence (DNA): TGTGCCAGCAGCGTAGGGCTAGCGGGAGGGGGGCAGGAGACCCAGTACTTC. V usage is TRBV9 and J usage is TRBJ2-5; 12 positions match TRBD2. CDR3 length: 17 amino acids. V trimming: 0 bases; J trimming: 5 bases; junction bases outside the gene matches: 8. CDR1 and CDR2 from the germline V gene are SGDLS and YYNGEE.

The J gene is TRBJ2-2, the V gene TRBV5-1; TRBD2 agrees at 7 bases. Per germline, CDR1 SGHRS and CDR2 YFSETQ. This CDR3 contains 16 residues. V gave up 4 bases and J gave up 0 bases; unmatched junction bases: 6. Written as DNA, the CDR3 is TGCGCCAGCAGCGGGGCTAGCGGATCGAACACCGGGGAGCTGTTTTTT. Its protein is CASSGASGSNTGELFF.

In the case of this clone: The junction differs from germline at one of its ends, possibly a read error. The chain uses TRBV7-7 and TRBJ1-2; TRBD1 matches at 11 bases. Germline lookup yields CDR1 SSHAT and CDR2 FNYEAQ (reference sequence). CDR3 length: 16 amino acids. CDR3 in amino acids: CASSPIEGQGARGYTF. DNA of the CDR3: TGTGCTAGCAGCCCCATCGAAGGACAGGGGGCGCGGGGCTACACCTTC.

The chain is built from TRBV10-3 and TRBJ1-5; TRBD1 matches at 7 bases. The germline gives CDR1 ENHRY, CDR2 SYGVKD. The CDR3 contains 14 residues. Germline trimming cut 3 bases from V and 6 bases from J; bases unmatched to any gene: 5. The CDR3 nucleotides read TGTGCCATCAGTGAAGACAGGGCGGGTCAGCCCCAGCATTTT. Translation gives CAISEDRAGQPQHF.

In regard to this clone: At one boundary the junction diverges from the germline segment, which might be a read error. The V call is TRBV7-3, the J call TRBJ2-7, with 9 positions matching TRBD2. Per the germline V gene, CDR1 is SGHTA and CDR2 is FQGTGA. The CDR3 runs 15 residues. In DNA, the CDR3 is TGTTCCAGCAGTTTGGGTCTAGCGGGAATCTACGAGCAGTACTTC. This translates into CSSSLGLAGIYEQYF.

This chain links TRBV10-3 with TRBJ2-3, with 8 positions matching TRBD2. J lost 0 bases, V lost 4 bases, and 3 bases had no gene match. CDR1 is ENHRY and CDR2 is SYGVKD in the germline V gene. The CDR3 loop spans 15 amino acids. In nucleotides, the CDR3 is TGTGCCATCAGTGTGGCGGGGGGTAGCACAGATACGCAGTATTTT. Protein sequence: CAISVAGGSTDTQYF.

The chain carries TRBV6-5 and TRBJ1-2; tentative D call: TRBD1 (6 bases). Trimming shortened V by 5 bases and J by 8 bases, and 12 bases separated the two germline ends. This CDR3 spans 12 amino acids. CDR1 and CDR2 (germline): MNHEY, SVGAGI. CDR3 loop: CASSRVQGGYTF. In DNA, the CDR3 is TGTGCCAGCAGTCGCGTACAGGGAGGCTACACCTTC.

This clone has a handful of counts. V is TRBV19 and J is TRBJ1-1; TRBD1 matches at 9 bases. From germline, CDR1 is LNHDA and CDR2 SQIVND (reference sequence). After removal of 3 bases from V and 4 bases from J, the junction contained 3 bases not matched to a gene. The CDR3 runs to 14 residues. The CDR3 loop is CASSMGQGTTEAFF. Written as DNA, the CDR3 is TGTGCCAGTAGTATGGGACAGGGAACCACTGAAGCTTTCTTT.

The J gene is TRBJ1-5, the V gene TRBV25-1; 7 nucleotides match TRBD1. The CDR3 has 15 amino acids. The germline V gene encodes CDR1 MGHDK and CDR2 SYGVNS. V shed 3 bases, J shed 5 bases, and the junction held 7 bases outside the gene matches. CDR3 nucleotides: TGTGCCAGCAGTGAGGGGGGTCAGGGGGATCAGCCCCAGCATTTT. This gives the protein CASSEGGQGDQPQHF.

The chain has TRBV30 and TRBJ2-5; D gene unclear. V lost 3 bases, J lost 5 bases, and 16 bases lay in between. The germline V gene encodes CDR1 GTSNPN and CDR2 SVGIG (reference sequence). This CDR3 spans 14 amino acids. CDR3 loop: CAWSPHTWLETQYF. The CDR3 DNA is TGTGCCTGGAGCCCTCATACCTGGCTGGAGACCCAGTACTTC.

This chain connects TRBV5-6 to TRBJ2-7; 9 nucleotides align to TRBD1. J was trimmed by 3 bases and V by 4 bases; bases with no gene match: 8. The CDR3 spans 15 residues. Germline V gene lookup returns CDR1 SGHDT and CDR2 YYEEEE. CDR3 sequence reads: CASSLGQGTGYEQYF. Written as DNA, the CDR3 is TGTGCCAGCAGCCTGGGACAGGGTACAGGCTACGAGCAGTACTTC. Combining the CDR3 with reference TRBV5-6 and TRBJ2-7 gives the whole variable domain DAGVTQSPTHLIKTRGQQVTLRCSPKSGHDTVSWYQQALGQGPQFIFQYYEEEERQRGNFPDRFSGHQFPNYSSELNVNALLLGDSALYLCASSLGQGTGYEQYFGPGTRLTVT.

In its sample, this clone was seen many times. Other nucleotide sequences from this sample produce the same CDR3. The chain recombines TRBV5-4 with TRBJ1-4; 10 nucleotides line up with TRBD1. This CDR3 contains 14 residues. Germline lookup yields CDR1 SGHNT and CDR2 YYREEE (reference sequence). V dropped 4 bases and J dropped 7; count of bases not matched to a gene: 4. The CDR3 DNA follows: TGTGCCAGCAGCCGACAGGGGGCGTCTGAAAAACTGTTTTTT. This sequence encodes CASSRQGASEKLFF.

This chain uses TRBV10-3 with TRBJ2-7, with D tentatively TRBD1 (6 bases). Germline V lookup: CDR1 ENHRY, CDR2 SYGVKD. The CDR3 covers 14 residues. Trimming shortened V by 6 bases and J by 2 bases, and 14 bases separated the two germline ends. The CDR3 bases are TGTGCCATCAGGCAGGGGCTGACGACCTACGAGCAGTACTTC. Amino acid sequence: CAIRQGLTTYEQYF.

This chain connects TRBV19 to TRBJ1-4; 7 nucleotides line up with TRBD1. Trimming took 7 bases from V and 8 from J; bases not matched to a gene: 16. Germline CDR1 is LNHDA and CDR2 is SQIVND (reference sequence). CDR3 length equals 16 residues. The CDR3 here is CASTNDGQASGEKLFF. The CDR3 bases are TGTGCCAGTACTAATGACGGACAGGCCTCGGGGGAAAAACTGTTTTTT.

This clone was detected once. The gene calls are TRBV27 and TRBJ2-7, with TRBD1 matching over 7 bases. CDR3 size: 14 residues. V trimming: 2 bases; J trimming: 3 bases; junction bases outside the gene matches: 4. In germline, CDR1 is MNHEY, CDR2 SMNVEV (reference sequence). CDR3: CASSLMQGDYEQYF. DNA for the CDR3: TGTGCCAGCAGTTTAATGCAGGGGGACTACGAGCAGTACTTC.

CDR3 in amino acids: CASSPFRGSADTQYF. As DNA, the CDR3 is TGTGCCAGCAGCCCCTTTAGGGGGAGCGCAGATACGCAGTATTTT. The rearrangement links TRBV5-4 to TRBJ2-3; the D gene is possibly TRBD1 (6 bases). The CDR3 runs 15 residues. Germline-derived CDR1 and CDR2 are SGHNT and YYREEE (reference sequence). V was pared by 4 bases and J by 4 bases, with 16 bases between.

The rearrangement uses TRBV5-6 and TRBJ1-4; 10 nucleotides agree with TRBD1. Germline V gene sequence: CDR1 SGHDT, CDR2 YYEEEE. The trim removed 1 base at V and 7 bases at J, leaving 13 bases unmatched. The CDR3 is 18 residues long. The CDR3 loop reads CASSLSRDRGVPTEKLFF. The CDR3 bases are TGTGCCAGCAGCTTGTCCCGGGACAGGGGCGTCCCGACTGAAAAACTGTTTTTT.

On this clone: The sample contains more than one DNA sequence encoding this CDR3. The CDR3 bases are TGCGCCAGCAGCTTGGGGGACAGGGGTAATGAGCAGTTCTTC. Its translation: CASSLGDRGNEQFF. The chain employs TRBV5-1 and TRBJ2-1, with TRBD1 matching over 10 bases. Germline V gene data show CDR1 as SGHRS and CDR2 as YFSETQ. The V segment lost 0 bases and the J segment 7 bases; nucleotides outside the gene matches: 1. The CDR3 sequence is 14 residues long. Looking up the rest from reference TRBV5-1 and TRBJ2-1 gives the full variable domain: KAGVTQTPRYLIKTRGQQVTLSCSPISGHRSVSWYQQTPGQGLQFLFEYFSETQRNKGNFPGRFSGRQFSNSRSEMNVSTLELGDSALYLCASSLGDRGNEQFFGPGTRLTVL.

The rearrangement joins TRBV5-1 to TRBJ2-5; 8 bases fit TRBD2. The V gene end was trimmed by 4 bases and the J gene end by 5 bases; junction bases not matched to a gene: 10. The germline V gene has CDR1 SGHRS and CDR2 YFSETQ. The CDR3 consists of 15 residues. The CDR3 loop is CASSRLAAGGETQYF. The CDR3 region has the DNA TGCGCCAGCAGCCGCCTAGCTGCGGGGGGCGAGACCCAGTACTTC.

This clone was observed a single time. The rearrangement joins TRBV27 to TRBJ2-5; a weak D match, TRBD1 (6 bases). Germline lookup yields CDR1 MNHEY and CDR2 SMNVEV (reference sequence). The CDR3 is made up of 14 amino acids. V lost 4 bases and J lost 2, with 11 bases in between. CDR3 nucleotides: TGTGCCAGCAGTTCGCCAGGACAGCAAGAGACCCAGTACTTC. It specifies CASSSPGQQETQYF.